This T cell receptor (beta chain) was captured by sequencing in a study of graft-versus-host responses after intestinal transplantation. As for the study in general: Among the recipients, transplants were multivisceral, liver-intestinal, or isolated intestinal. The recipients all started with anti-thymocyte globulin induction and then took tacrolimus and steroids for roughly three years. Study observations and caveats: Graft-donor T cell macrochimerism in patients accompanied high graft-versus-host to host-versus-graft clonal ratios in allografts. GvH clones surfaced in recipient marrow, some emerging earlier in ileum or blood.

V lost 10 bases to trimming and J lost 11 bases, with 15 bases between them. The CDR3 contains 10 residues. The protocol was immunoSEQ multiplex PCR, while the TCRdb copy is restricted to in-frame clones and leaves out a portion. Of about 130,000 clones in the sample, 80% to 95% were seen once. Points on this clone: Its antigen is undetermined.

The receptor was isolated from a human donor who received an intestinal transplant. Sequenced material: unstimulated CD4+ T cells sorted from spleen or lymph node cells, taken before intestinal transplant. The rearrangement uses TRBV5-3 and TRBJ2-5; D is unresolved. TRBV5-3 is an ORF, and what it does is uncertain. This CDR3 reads CAAFPKEQYF. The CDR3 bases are TGTGCCGCATTCCCTAAGGAGCAGTACTTC.